Listed below are T cell receptor beta chains from one sample, sequenced in a study of post-analysis software for immune sequencing data. TCRdb reprocessed the PCR reads with MiXCR, giving one entry per CDR3 protein. The table has roughly 540,000 distinct CDR3 sequences, approximately 31% seen once; the top ten hold around 5.9%. Sequencing was done on a sample of blood. The receptors shown here come from a girl under 18 with multiple sclerosis. Each CDR3 is given with its conserved first and last residue. The order of the fields is clone size, V gene, D gene, J gene, CDR3 protein, CDR3 DNA. A D gene is named only where the DNA matches it firmly. Size tells how often a clone was seen (once, few, many) or the class of an expanded clone, and some rows leave it out.

size: few
V: TRBV10-3
D: .
J: TRBJ2-1
CDR3: CAISPRDGEQFF
DNA: TGTGCCATCAGCCCGAGGGATGGTGAGCAGTTCTTC

size: .
V: TRBV7-9
D: TRBD2
J: TRBJ2-1
CDR3: CASSLIWTSGGTNSYNEQFF
DNA: TGTGCCAGCAGCTTAATATGGACTAGCGGGGGGACAAACTCCTACAATGAGCAGTTCTTC

size: .
V: TRBV5-1
D: .
J: TRBJ2-7
CDR3: CASSFVPYEQYF
DNA: TGCGCCAGCAGCTTCGTCCCGTACGAGCAGTACTTC

size: .
V: TRBV6-5
D: .
J: TRBJ2-7
CDR3: CASSRPVGEQYF
DNA: TGTGCCAGCAGCCGCCCGGTGGGCGAGCAGTACTTC

size: .
V: TRBV20-1
D: .
J: TRBJ2-1
CDR3: CSATSLEGGSYNEQFF
DNA: TGCAGTGCTACTTCCCTGGAGGGGGGCTCCTACAATGAGCAGTTCTTC

size: .
V: TRBV5-6
D: .
J: TRBJ2-3
CDR3: CASSSVIWDTQYF
DNA: TGTGCCAGCAGCTCGGTCATCTGGGATACGCAGTATTTT

size: .
V: TRBV11-1
D: TRBD2
J: TRBJ2-3
CDR3: CASSKTSGGASTDTQYF
DNA: TGTGCCAGCAGTAAGACTAGCGGGGGCGCGAGCACAGATACGCAGTATTTT

size: few
V: TRBV20-1
D: TRBD2
J: TRBJ2-1
CDR3: CSAPPGGLRNEQFF
DNA: TGCAGTGCTCCCCCGGGGGGGCTTAGGAATGAGCAGTTCTTC

size: .
V: TRBV9
D: .
J: TRBJ2-3
CDR3: CASSGIRGPVSTDTQYF
DNA: TGTGCCAGCAGCGGAATCAGGGGACCCGTCAGCACAGATACGCAGTATTTT

size: few
V: TRBV5-1
D: .
J: TRBJ2-1
CDR3: CASSLVVNEQFF
DNA: TGCGCCAGCAGCTTGGTAGTTAATGAGCAGTTCTTC

size: .
V: TRBV29-1
D: .
J: TRBJ1-2
CDR3: CSVESGAVRGYTF
DNA: TGCAGCGTTGAGTCAGGGGCTGTGAGGGGCTACACCTTC

size: few
V: TRBV20-1
D: TRBD1
J: TRBJ2-5
CDR3: CSASPGQGFQETQYF
DNA: TGCAGTGCCAGTCCGGGACAGGGATTCCAAGAGACCCAGTACTTC

size: few
V: TRBV5-6
D: TRBD2
J: TRBJ2-1
CDR3: CASSLVGLAGDNEQFF
DNA: TGTGCCAGCAGCTTGGTAGGCCTAGCGGGGGACAATGAGCAGTTCTTC

size: few
V: TRBV20-1
D: .
J: TRBJ1-2
CDR3: CSARDPVAPGYGYTF
DNA: TGCAGTGCTAGAGATCCTGTGGCGCCCGGCTATGGCTACACCTTC

size: .
V: TRBV5-8
D: .
J: TRBJ2-1
CDR3: CASSLGVDSYNEQFF
DNA: TGTGCCAGCAGCTTGGGGGTGGACTCCTACAATGAGCAGTTCTTC

size: .
V: TRBV12-3/TRBV12-4
D: .
J: TRBJ1-2
CDR3: CASLRAGEVYGYTF
DNA: TGTGCCAGCCTCAGGGCAGGGGAGGTCTATGGCTACACCTTC

size: few
V: TRBV10-3
D: TRBD2
J: TRBJ2-4
CDR3: CAISPSGGEQYF
DNA: TGTGCCATCAGCCCCAGTGGGGGGGAGCAGTACTTC

size: few
V: TRBV6-5
D: .
J: TRBJ2-7
CDR3: CASSYSAAVSYEQYF
DNA: TGTGCCAGCAGTTACTCGGCAGCGGTATCCTACGAGCAGTACTTC

size: .
V: TRBV7-9
D: .
J: TRBJ2-7
CDR3: CASSLSGQRTYEQYF
DNA: TGTGCCAGCAGCTTATCCGGACAGAGGACCTACGAGCAGTACTTC

size: few
V: TRBV29-1
D: .
J: TRBJ2-5
CDR3: CSVLANEQYF
DNA: TGCAGCGTTCTGGCTAATGAGCAGTACTTC

size: .
V: TRBV20-1
D: .
J: TRBJ1-5
CDR3: CSARSTPGVGNQPQHF
DNA: TGCAGTGCTAGATCGACACCAGGGGTGGGGAATCAGCCCCAGCATTTT

size: .
V: TRBV6-2/TRBV6-3
D: TRBD1
J: TRBJ1-6
CDR3: CASDRGGNSPLHF
DNA: TGTGCCAGCGACAGGGGTGGGAATTCACCCCTCCACTTT

size: once
V: TRBV6-5
D: .
J: TRBJ2-2
CDR3: CASSIRTEKTGELFF
DNA: TGTGCCAGCAGTATTCGAACAGAAAAGACCGGGGAGCTGTTTTTT

size: .
V: TRBV7-3
D: .
J: TRBJ2-5
CDR3: CASSLGTLGGETQYF
DNA: TGTGCCAGCAGCCTCGGGACCTTAGGTGGGGAGACCCAGTACTTC

size: few
V: TRBV12-3/TRBV12-4
D: .
J: TRBJ1-6
CDR3: CASSVSSNSPLHF
DNA: TGTGCCAGCAGTGTCAGTTCAAATTCACCCCTCCACTTT

size: .
V: TRBV7-9
D: TRBD2
J: TRBJ2-4
CDR3: CASSLGGLAGMYNEQYF
DNA: TGTGCCAGCAGCTTAGGCGGCCTAGCGGGGATGTACAATGAGCAGTACTTC

size: .
V: TRBV6-5
D: .
J: TRBJ2-7
CDR3: CASSTDRSYEQYF
DNA: TGTGCCAGCAGTACCGACAGGTCCTACGAGCAGTACTTC

size: .
V: TRBV20-1
D: .
J: TRBJ2-2
CDR3: CSARPGVTAGELFF
DNA: TGCAGTGCTAGACCAGGGGTGACTGCCGGGGAGCTGTTTTTT

size: .
V: TRBV20-1
D: .
J: TRBJ2-3
CDR3: CSARDVRGSNQPQYF
DNA: TGCAGTGCTAGAGATGTGAGGGGGAGCAATCAGCCCCAGTATTTT

size: once
V: TRBV29-1
D: TRBD1
J: TRBJ2-3
CDR3: CSVGGTGAHGDTQYF
DNA: TGCAGCGTTGGTGGGACAGGGGCGCATGGAGATACGCAGTATTTT